The 32 T cell receptor beta chains below were found in one sample sequenced in a study of blood T cells in healthy people across ages. A J-beta primer mix and a sample-barcoded 5' primer were used in a second PCR of about 7 to 12 cycles. TCRdb independently ran MiXCR on the 5' RACE reads; one entry per CDR3 protein. The table includes 2 million or so distinct CDR3 sequences, around 48% detected once. Material for sequencing was blood. These receptors were taken from a woman aged 40 to 49 in good health.

The chain carries TRBV4-2 and TRBJ2-5, with D possibly being TRBD1 or TRBD2 (6 bases each). From germline, CDR1 is LGHNA and CDR2 YNFKEQ. The CDR3 runs to 17 residues. Between the trimmed V and J ends, which lost 4 bases and 1 base, there was a span of 19 bases. CDR3 coding DNA: TGTGCCAGCAGCCCCCGGCGTAGTGGGGGGCCCCAAGAGACCCAGTACTTC. This sequence encodes CASSPRRSGGPQETQYF.

The chain carries TRBV29-1 and TRBJ2-7; TRBD2 agrees at 12 bases. The germline CDR1 and CDR2 sequences are SQVTM and ANQGSEA. V gave up 8 bases and J gave up 7 bases; unmatched junction bases: 12. The CDR3 covers 14 residues. Here the CDR3 DNA reads TGCAGCCTCCGATTGACTAGCGGGGGTAATGAGCAGTACTTC. Translation: CSLRLTSGGNEQYF.

For this clonotype: Likely a read error: the CDR3 ends without its conserved phenylalanine or tryptophan. The J gene is TRBJ2-3, the V gene TRBV5-1, with 10 bases that match TRBD2. The CDR3 is made up of 16 amino acids. Germline-derived CDR1 and CDR2 are SGHRS and YFSETQ. The ends lost 3 bases at V and 4 bases at J; junction bases unmatched: 8. The CDR3 region is CASSSLLAGRADTQYV. The CDR3 nucleotides read TGCGCCAGCAGCTCCTTACTAGCGGGGAGAGCAGATACGCAGTATGTT.

This clonotype was counted a few times. A much larger clonotype is one base distant, so this may be a read error. V gene TRBV7-8 combines with J gene TRBJ2-5; 9 positions match TRBD1. The CDR3 contains 13 residues. CDR1 is SGHVS, CDR2 FQNEAQ, per germline. The V gene end was trimmed by 6 bases and the J gene end by 11 bases; junction bases not matched to a gene: 10. This CDR3 is CASRNRGRSEQYF. CDR3 in DNA: TGTGCCAGCAGAAACAGGGGGCGATCTGAGCAGTACTTC. The variable domain in full, with the rest retrieved from reference TRBV7-8 and TRBJ2-5, is GAGVSQSPRYKVAKRGQDVALRCDPISGHVSLFWYQQALGQGPEFLTYFQNEAQLDKSGLPSDRFFAERPEGSVSTLKIQRTQQEDSAVYLCASRNRGRSEQYFGPGTRLLVL.

As for this clonotype: The junction shows a germline mismatch at one end, possibly a read error. The chain has TRBV5-1 and TRBJ2-7; TRBD2 agrees at 14 bases. Germline CDR1 reads SGHRS; CDR2 reads YFSETQ. This CDR3 region has 16 residues. DNA for the CDR3: TGCGCCTGCAGCAAAAAACCGGGACTAGCGGGGGACGAGCAGTACTTC. Its protein product is CACSKKPGLAGDEQYF.

The rearrangement links TRBV7-2 to TRBJ2-1; the D gene could be TRBD1 or TRBD2 (6 bases each). CDR3 length: 16 residues. V lost 5 bases and J lost 8, with 22 bases in between. In germline, CDR1 is SGHTA, CDR2 FQGNSA. Here the CDR3 DNA reads TGTGCCAGCAGCATCCGAAGAGGGGGGATGGGCGATGAGCAGTTCTTC. Translating it yields CASSIRRGGMGDEQFF. The complete variable domain, with remaining parts taken from reference TRBV7-2 and TRBJ2-1, reads GAGVSQSPSNKVTEKGKDVELRCDPISGHTALYWYRQSLGQGLEFLIYFQGNSAPDKSGLPSDRFSAERTGGSVSTLTIQRTQQEDSAVYLCASSIRRGGMGDEQFFGPGTRLTVL.

This chain links TRBV6-5 with TRBJ1-1; TRBD1 might be the D (5 bases). This CDR3 comprises 13 residues. CDR1 and CDR2 (germline): MNHEY, SVGAGI. The V end lost 2 bases, the J end lost 5 bases, and 9 bases lay between the germline ends. This CDR3 is CASSYVAGTEAFF. The CDR3 DNA is TGTGCCAGCAGTTACGTGGCAGGGACTGAAGCTTTCTTT.

This chain connects TRBV6-5 to TRBJ1-2, with 12 nucleotides matching TRBD1. The V and J ends lost 2 bases and 0 bases, in that order; junction bases with no gene match: 13. The CDR3 loop spans 20 amino acids. The germline V gene encodes CDR1 MNHEY and CDR2 SVGAGI. CDR3 bases: TGTGCCAGCAGTTACACGGGACAGGGGGCATTGGAAGAAACTAACTATGGCTACACCTTC. Its protein is CASSYTGQGALEETNYGYTF.

V gene TRBV6-2 or TRBV6-3 combines with J gene TRBJ2-7, with 7 bases fitting TRBD2. Germline-derived CDR1 and CDR2 are MNHEY and SVGEGT. This CDR3 region has 12 residues. The V segment lost 6 bases and the J segment 3 bases; nucleotides outside the gene matches: 2. The CDR3 DNA sequence: TGTGCCAGCAGGACTAGCAACTACGAGCAGTACTTC. Translating gives CASRTSNYEQYF.

The rearrangement links TRBV2 to TRBJ2-5; D remains ambiguous. Trimming removed 7 bases at V and 5 bases at J, with 14 bases between. Germline V gene sequence: CDR1 SNHLY, CDR2 FYNNEI. The CDR3 has 13 residues. The CDR3 is CASNPSARETQYF. CDR3 nucleotide sequence: TGTGCCAGCAACCCTTCGGCCCGGGAGACCCAGTACTTC.

CDR3 protein: CASSQRTRETQYF. For the CDR3, the DNA is TGTGCCAGCAGCCAACGGACTAGAGAGACCCAGTACTTC. The chain is built from TRBV7-2 and TRBJ2-5; 7 bases match TRBD2. V lost 5 bases and J lost 4; bases outside the gene matches: 4. This CDR3 contains 13 residues. The germline V gene encodes CDR1 SGHTA and CDR2 FQGNSA.

This clonotype was seen more than once but under ten times. The CDR3 is CASRDNSGVGTDTQYF. The CDR3 DNA is TGCGCCAGCAGAGATAATTCCGGGGTTGGCACAGATACGCAGTATTTT. V gene TRBV5-1 combines with J gene TRBJ2-3, with D perhaps TRBD2 (5 bases). Germline V CDR1 and CDR2: SGHRS, YFSETQ. The CDR3 contains 16 residues. With 5 bases removed from V and 1 base from J, the gap between germline ends came to 17 bases.

The chain recombines TRBV27 with TRBJ2-5; the match to TRBD2 covers 9 bases. Trimming cost V 7 bases and J 1 base; bases outside gene matches: 10. The CDR3 totals 16 residues. CDR1 and CDR2 (germline): MNHEY, SMNVEV (reference sequence). CDR3 protein: CASTTWAAGGQETQYF. CDR3 DNA: TGTGCCAGCACCACGTGGGCAGCGGGGGGCCAAGAGACCCAGTACTTC.

Concerning this clonotype: This may be a read error, as it is one base from a much larger clone. In DNA form, the CDR3 reads TGCGCCTGCAGCCAAGATCTTGGCTCCGTGGCCAACGTCCTGACTTTC. It yields the protein CACSQDLGSVANVLTF. The genes are TRBV4-3 and TRBJ2-6; no definite D call. Per the germline V gene, CDR1 is LGHNA and CDR2 is YSLEER. The CDR3 has 16 residues.

The chain couples TRBV20-1 to TRBJ2-5; 10 bases are shared with TRBD2. V trimming: 0 bases; J trimming: 1 base; junction bases outside the gene matches: 5. The germline CDR1 and CDR2 sequences are DFQATT and SNEGSKA (reference sequence). The CDR3 has 16 residues. The chain's CDR3 is CSARDPLAGAQETQYF. DNA of the CDR3: TGCAGTGCTAGAGATCCGCTAGCGGGGGCCCAAGAGACCCAGTACTTC.

The CDR3 bases are TGTGCCAGCACCCATGGGGGGGGAGGCAATCAGCCCCAGCATTTT. Protein sequence: CASTHGGGGNQPQHF. The gene calls are TRBV28 and TRBJ1-5, with a tentative D call TRBD1 (5 bases). Per the germline V gene, CDR1 is MDHEN and CDR2 is SYDVKM. CDR3 length: 15 residues. V was cut by 7 bases and J by 2 bases, with 15 bases left in between. The entire variable domain, with the rest obtained from reference TRBV28 and TRBJ1-5, is as follows: DVKVTQSSRYLVKRTGEKVFLECVQDMDHENMFWYRQDPGLGLRLIYFSYDVKMKEKGDIPEGYSVSREKKERFSLILESASTNQTSMYLCASTHGGGGNQPQHFGDGTRLSIL.

The chain is built from TRBV5-6 and TRBJ2-1; D is undetermined. The V gene's germline CDR1 is SGHDT and CDR2 YYEEEE. There are 13 residues in the CDR3. Trimming took 0 bases from V and 8 from J, leaving 9 bases between them. CDR3 in amino acids: CASSLGAIHEQFF. Written as DNA, the CDR3 is TGTGCCAGCAGCTTGGGGGCAATCCATGAGCAGTTCTTC.

This rearrangement joins TRBV7-9 to TRBJ2-7, with D possibly called TRBD1 or TRBD2 (5 bases each). Trimming left V 1 base short and J 0 bases short, with 25 bases between. The CDR3 runs to 20 residues. Germline V gene sequence: CDR1 SEHNR, CDR2 FQNEAQ (reference sequence). CDR3 in amino acids: CASSLVGRGRTREYSYEQYF. The DNA for the CDR3 is TGTGCCAGCAGCTTAGTTGGCCGAGGAAGAACCAGGGAGTACTCCTACGAGCAGTACTTC.

The gene calls are TRBV4-3 and TRBJ2-7, with a weak D call TRBD1 (5 bases). This CDR3 region has 16 residues. In germline, CDR1 is LGHNA, CDR2 YSLEER. With 0 bases removed from V and 2 bases from J, the gap between germline ends came to 14 bases. The CDR3 region has the DNA TGCGCCAGCAGCCAAGAAGCCCGACAGTCAGCCTACGAGCAGTACTTC. Protein: CASSQEARQSAYEQYF.

V gene TRBV12-3 or TRBV12-4 combines with J gene TRBJ1-2, with 7 bases lining up with TRBD1. The CDR3 runs to 13 residues. V lost 6 bases and J lost 7; bases outside the gene matches: 8. The CDR3 reads CASSPYDRAGYTF. The CDR3 DNA reads TGTGCCAGCAGCCCATATGACAGGGCTGGCTACACCTTC.

J is TRBJ1-5 and V is TRBV20-1; a possible D gene is TRBD1 (6 bases). Per the germline V gene, CDR1 is DFQATT and CDR2 is SNEGSKA (reference sequence). V lost 7 bases and J lost 2, with 21 bases in between. This CDR3 has 16 amino acids. CDR3 bases: TGCAGTGGTCTGGGTACAGGGCCGTGGGGCAATCAGCCCCAGCATTTT. It yields the protein CSGLGTGPWGNQPQHF.

The chain combines TRBV7-2 with TRBJ2-5, with 8 bases aligning to TRBD2. Germline V gene lookup returns CDR1 SGHTA and CDR2 FQGNSA. J was trimmed by 4 bases and V by 5 bases; bases with no gene match: 12. CDR3 length: 16 amino acids. The CDR3 is CASSRLWASGLETQYF. The CDR3 DNA reads TGTGCCAGCAGCCGGCTTTGGGCTAGCGGGTTAGAGACCCAGTACTTC.

The chain joins TRBV10-3 to TRBJ2-1; the match to TRBD1 covers 7 bases. Germline V gives CDR1 ENHRY, CDR2 SYGVKD. Trimming cost V 7 bases and J 6 bases; bases outside gene matches: 6. This CDR3 comprises 13 residues. CDR3 sequence (DNA): TGTGCCATCACCCCGACAGGGTCCAATGAGCAGTTCTTC. This translates into CAITPTGSNEQFF.

The chain combines TRBV28 with TRBJ2-6, with 11 bases aligning to TRBD1. This CDR3 comprises 16 residues. Germline CDR1 is MDHEN and CDR2 is SYDVKM. Trimming took 10 bases from V and 0 from J; bases not matched to a gene: 5. In nucleotides, the CDR3 is TGTGCCACGGGGACAGGGGGATTCTCTGGGGCCAACGTCCTGACTTTC. Translating gives CATGTGGFSGANVLTF.

J is TRBJ2-1 and V is TRBV7-3; 11 nucleotides line up with TRBD2. The CDR3 contains 17 residues. V gave up 3 bases and J gave up 5 bases; unmatched junction bases: 9. Germline values: CDR1 SGHTA, CDR2 FQGTGA. The CDR3 loop reads CASSFYPGTSGDNEQFF. In DNA, the CDR3 is TGTGCCAGCAGCTTCTATCCCGGGACTAGCGGTGACAATGAGCAGTTCTTC.

This clonotype was recorded a few times. V and J are TRBV20-1 and TRBJ2-7; D is undetermined. CDR1 and CDR2 (germline): DFQATT, SNEGSKA (reference sequence). V lost 1 base and J lost 2, with 9 bases in between. The CDR3 is 13 residues long. The CDR3 DNA follows: TGCAGTGCTAGAGGTTCAGGAACCTACGAGCAGTACTTC. Its translation is CSARGSGTYEQYF.

V usage is TRBV28 and J usage is TRBJ2-1; 7 nucleotides match TRBD2. The CDR3 runs 13 residues. Germline V gene data show CDR1 as MDHEN and CDR2 as SYDVKM. The junction had 5 bases not matched to a gene; V was cut back by 3 bases and J by 9 bases. The DNA for the CDR3 is TGTGCCAGCAGTTTCGGGGGGAAGGCTGAGCAGTTCTTC. Translation gives CASSFGGKAEQFF.

This chain joins TRBV12-3 or TRBV12-4 and TRBJ2-3, with D tentatively TRBD2 (5 bases). This CDR3 is 13 amino acids long. V was trimmed by 3 bases and J by 6 bases, leaving 10 bases between them. The CDR3 reads CASSLVERDTQYF. The CDR3 DNA follows: TGTGCCAGCAGTTTGGTGGAGCGGGATACGCAGTATTTT.

This clonotype has just a few counts. The gene calls are TRBV10-3 and TRBJ2-6; D remains unclear. Germline CDR1 reads ENHRY; CDR2 reads SYGVKD. This CDR3 has 15 amino acids. The V end was cut by 4 bases, the J end by 0 bases, with 7 bases between. CDR3 region: CAISALASGANVLTF. In DNA form, the CDR3 reads TGTGCCATCAGTGCTCTGGCCTCTGGGGCCAACGTCCTGACTTTC.

This chain uses TRBV11-2 with TRBJ1-1; no reliable D call. Germline V CDR1 and CDR2: SGHAT, FQNNGV. The CDR3 runs 16 residues. V was shortened by 0 bases and J by 4 bases, with 15 bases between the two germline ends. The CDR3 protein is CASSLDRAARGTEAFF. CDR3 sequence (DNA): TGTGCCAGCAGCTTAGATCGGGCAGCCCGGGGCACTGAAGCTTTCTTT.

To note about this clonotype: The junction differs from germline at one of its ends, possibly a read error. V gene TRBV12-3 or TRBV12-4 combines with J gene TRBJ2-2; 8 bases are shared with TRBD2. This CDR3 contains 14 residues. The CDR3 is CASSGGLVDGERFF. DNA of the CDR3: TGTGCCAGCAGTGGGGGACTAGTTGACGGGGAGCGGTTTTTT.

The chain has TRBV20-1 and TRBJ2-1, with D perhaps assigned TRBD1 or TRBD2 (6 bases each). The germline CDR1 and CDR2 sequences are DFQATT and SNEGSKA (reference sequence). The CDR3 extends over 16 amino acids. Deletions cut 2 bases from V and 7 bases from J, with 21 bases between. Here the CDR3 DNA reads TGCAGTGCTAGATCGGTAAAGGCAGGGGAGGAGAATGAGCAGTTCTTC. It encodes CSARSVKAGEENEQFF.